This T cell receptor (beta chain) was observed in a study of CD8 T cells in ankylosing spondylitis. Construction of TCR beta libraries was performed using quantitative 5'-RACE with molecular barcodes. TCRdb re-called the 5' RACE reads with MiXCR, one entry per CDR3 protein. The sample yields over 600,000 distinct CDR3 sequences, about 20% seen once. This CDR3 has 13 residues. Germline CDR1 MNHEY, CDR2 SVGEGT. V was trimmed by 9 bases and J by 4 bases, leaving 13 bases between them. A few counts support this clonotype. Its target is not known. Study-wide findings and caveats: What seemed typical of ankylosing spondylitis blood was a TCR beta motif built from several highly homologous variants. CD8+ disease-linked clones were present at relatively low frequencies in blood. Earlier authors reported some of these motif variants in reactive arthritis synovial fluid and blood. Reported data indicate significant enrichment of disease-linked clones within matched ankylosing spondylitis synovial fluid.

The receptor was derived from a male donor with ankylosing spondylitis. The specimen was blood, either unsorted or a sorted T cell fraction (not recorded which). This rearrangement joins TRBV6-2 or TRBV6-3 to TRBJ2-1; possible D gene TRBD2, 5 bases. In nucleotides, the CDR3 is TGTGCCAGTCGGGGTTTTTTGTACAATGAGCAGTTCTTC. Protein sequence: CASRGFLYNEQFF.